This T cell receptor beta chain was identified during a study of blood T cell repertoires in COVID-19. Study-wide background: COVID-19 samples from acute and convalescent phases originated in the United States, Italy and Spain. Sources were T cells, B-cell-depleted T cells, or PBMCs; the material itself was cDNA or gDNA.

This clone has just one count. In the authors' workflow: Amplification with reference gene primers provided the estimates of nucleated cell counts. TCRdb's table, derived via immunoSEQ multiplex PCR, lists solely in-frame clones and lacks some. V and J calls and clone size are copied from that table; D and trimming were computed from the DNA. The sample carries about 260,000 clones, 87% recorded once. V dropped 6 bases and J dropped 2; count of bases not matched to a gene: 13. Looked up from germline, CDR1 is SNHLY and CDR2 is FYNNEI. This CDR3 has 17 amino acids. This rearrangement joins TRBV2 to TRBJ1-5; 7 bases agree with TRBD1. The specimen sequenced was peripheral blood. This clonotype was obtained from a woman between 35 and 50 years old who had recovered from COVID-19. The CDR3 sequence: CASSVPPGTAGNQPQHF. In DNA form, the CDR3 reads TGTGCCAGCAGCGTTCCGCCCGGGACAGCTGGCAATCAGCCCCAGCATTTT.